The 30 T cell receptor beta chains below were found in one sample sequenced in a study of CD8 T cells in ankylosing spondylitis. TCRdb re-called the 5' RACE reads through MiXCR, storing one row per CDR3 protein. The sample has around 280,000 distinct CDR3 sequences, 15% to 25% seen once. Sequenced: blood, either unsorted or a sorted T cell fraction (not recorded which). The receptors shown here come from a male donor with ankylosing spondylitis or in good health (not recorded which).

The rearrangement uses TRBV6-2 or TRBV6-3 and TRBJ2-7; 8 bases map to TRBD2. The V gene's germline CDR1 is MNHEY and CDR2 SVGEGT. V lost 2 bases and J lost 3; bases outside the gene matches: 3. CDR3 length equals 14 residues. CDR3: CASSYVAGGYEQYV. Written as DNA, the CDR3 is TGTGCCAGCAGTTACGTGGCGGGGGGCTACGAGCAGTACGTC.

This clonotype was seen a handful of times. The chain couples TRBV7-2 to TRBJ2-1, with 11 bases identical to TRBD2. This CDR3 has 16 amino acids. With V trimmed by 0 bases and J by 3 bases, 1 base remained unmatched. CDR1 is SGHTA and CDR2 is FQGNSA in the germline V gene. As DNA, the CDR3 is TGTGCCAGCAGCTTAGCCGGGACTAGCGGCTACAATGAGCAGTTCTTC. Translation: CASSLAGTSGYNEQFF.

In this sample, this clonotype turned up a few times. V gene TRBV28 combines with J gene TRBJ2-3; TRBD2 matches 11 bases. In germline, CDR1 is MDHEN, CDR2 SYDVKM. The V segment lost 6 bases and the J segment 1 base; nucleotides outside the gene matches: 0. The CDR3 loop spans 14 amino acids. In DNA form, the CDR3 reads TGTGCCAGCAGGGGACTAGCGGGCACAGATACGCAGTATTTT. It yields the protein CASRGLAGTDTQYF.

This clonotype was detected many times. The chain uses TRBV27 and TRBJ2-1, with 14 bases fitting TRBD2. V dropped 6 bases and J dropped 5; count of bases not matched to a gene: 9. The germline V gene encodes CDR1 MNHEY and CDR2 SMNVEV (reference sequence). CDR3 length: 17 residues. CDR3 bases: TGTGCCAGCAGATCAGGGACTAGCGGGAGTAGGGACAATGAGCAGTTCTTC. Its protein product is CASRSGTSGSRDNEQFF.

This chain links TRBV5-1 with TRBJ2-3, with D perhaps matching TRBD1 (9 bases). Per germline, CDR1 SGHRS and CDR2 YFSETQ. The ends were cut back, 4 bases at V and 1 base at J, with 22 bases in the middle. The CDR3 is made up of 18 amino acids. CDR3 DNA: TGCGCCAGCAGCAGAACAGGGGGCGCGGGAGGAGGCACAGATACGCAGTATTTT. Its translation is CASSRTGGAGGGTDTQYF.

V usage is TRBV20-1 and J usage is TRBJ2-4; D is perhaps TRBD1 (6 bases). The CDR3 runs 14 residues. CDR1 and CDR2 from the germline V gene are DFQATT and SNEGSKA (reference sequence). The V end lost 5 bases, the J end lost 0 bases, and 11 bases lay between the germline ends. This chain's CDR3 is CSAPNREAKNIQYF. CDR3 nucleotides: TGCAGTGCTCCTAACAGGGAAGCCAAAAACATTCAGTACTTC.

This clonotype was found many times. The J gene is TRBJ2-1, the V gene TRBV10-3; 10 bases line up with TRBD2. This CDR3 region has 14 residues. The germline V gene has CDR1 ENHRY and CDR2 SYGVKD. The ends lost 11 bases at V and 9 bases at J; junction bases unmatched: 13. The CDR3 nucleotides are TGTGCCGCAAGAACTAGCGGGGCGCAGGGTGAGCAGTTCTTC. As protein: CAARTSGAQGEQFF.

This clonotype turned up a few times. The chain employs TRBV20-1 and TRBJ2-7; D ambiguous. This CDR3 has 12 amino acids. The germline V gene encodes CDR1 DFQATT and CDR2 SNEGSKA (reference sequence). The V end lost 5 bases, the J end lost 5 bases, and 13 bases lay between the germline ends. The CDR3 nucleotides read TGCAGTGCTCCCGGGCCCGCGGACGAGCAGTACGTC. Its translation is CSAPGPADEQYV.

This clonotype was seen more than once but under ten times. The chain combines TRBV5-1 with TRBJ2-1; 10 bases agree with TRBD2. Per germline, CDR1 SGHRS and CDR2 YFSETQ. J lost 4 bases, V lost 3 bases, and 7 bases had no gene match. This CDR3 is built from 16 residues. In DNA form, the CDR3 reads TGCGCCAGCAGCTCTCTAGCGGGAGCTAGGTACAATGAGCAGTTCTTC. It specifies CASSSLAGARYNEQFF.

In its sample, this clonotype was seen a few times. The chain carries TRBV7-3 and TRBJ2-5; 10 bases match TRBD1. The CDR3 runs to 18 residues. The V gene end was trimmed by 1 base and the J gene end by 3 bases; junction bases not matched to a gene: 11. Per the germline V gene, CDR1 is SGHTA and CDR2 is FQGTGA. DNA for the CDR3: TGTGCCAGCAGCTTAATCCGAATTGACGGGACAGGGGAAGAGACCCAGTACTTC. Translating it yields CASSLIRIDGTGEETQYF.

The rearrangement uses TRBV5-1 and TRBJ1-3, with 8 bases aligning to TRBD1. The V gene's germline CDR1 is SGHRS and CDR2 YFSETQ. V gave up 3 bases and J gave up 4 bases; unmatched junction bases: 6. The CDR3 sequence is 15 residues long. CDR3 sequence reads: CASSSGQGFGNTIYF. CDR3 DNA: TGCGCCAGCAGCTCAGGACAGGGATTCGGAAACACCATATATTTT.

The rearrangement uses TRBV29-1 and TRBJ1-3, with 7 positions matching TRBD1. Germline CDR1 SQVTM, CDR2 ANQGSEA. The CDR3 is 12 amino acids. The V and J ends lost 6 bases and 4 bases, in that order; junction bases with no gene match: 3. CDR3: CSVRGTGNTIYF. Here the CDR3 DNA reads TGCAGCGTCAGGGGGACGGGAAACACCATATATTTT. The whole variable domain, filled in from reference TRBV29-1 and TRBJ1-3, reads SAVISQKPSRDICQRGTSLTIQCQVDSQVTMMFWYRQQPGQSLTLIATANQGSEATYESGFVIDKFPISRPNLTFSTLTVSNMSPEDSSIYLCSVRGTGNTIYFGEGSWLTVV.

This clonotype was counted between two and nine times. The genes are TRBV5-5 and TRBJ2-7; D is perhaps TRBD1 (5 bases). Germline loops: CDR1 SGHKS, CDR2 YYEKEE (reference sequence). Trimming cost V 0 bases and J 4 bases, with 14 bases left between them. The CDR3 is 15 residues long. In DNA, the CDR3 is TGTGCCAGCAGCTTGGAATTGGTGGCAGGGTACGAGCAGTACGTC. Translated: CASSLELVAGYEQYV.

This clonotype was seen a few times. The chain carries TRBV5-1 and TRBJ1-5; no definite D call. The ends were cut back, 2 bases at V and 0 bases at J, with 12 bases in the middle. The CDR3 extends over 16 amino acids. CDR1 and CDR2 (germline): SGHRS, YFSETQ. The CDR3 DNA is TGCGCCAGCAGCTTCTCAGGCTCCTTTAGCAATCAGCCCCAGCATTTT. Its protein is CASSFSGSFSNQPQHF.

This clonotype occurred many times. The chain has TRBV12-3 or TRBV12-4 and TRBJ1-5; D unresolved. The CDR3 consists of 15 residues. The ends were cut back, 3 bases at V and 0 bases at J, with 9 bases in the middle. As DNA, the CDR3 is TGTGCCAGCAGTTTTGGACTAAATAGCAATCAGCCCCAGCATTTT. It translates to CASSFGLNSNQPQHF.

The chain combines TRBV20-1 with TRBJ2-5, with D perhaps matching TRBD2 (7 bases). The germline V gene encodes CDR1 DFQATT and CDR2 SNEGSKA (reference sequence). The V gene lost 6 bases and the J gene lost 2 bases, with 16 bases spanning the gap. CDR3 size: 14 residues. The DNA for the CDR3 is TGCAGTGCCCCCGAGGGAGGGGGGCAAGAGACCCAGTACTTC. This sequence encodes CSAPEGGGQETQYF.

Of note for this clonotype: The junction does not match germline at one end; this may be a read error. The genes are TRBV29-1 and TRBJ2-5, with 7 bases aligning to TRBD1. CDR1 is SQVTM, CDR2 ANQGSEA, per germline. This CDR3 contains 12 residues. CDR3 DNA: TGCATCGTTGCAGGGGGCCAAGAGACCCAGTACTTC. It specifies CIVAGGQETQYF.

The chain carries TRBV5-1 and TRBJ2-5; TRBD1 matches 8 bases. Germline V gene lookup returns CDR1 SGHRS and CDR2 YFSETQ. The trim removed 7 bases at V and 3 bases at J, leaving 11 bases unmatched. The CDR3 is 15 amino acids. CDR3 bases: TGCGCCAGCCGAAGTCAAACAGGGGGGAAAGAGACCCAGTACTTC. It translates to CASRSQTGGKETQYF.

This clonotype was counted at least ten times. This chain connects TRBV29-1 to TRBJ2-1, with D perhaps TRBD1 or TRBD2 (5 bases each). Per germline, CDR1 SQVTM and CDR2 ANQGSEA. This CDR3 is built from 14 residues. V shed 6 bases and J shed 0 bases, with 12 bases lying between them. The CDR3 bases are TGCAGCGTCGGGACGTGGGCCTCCTACAATGAGCAGTTCTTC. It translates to CSVGTWASYNEQFF.

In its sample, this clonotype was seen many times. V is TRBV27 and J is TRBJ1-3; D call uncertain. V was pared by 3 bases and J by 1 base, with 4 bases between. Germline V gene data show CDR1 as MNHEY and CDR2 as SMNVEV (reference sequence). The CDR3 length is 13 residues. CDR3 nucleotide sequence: TGTGCCAGCAGTTTCCGGTCTGGAAACACCATATATTTT. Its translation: CASSFRSGNTIYF.

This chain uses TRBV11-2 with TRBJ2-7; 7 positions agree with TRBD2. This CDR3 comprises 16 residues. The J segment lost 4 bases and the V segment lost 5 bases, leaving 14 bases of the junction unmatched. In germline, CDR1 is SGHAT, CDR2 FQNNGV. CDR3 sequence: CASSDLGLLGGYEQYV. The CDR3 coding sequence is TGTGCCAGCAGCGATCTCGGACTCCTCGGGGGGTACGAGCAGTACGTC.

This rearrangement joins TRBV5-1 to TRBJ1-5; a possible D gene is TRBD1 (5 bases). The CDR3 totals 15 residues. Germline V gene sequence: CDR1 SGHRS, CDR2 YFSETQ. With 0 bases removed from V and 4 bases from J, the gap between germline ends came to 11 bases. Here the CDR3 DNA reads TGCGCCAGCAGCTTGGATGGGGGGTTGAATCAGCCCCAGCATTTT. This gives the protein CASSLDGGLNQPQHF.

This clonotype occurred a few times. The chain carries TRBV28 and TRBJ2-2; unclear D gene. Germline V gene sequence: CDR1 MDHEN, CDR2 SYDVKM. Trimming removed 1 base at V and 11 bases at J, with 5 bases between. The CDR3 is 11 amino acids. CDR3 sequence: CASSLYPELFF. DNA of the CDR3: TGTGCCAGCAGTTTATACCCCGAGCTGTTTTTT.

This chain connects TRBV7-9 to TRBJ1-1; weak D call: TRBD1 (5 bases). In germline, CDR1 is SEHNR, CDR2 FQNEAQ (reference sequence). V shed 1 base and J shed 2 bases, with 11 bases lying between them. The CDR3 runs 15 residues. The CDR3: CASSLGGTFNTEAFF. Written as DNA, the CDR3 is TGTGCCAGCAGCTTAGGGGGGACCTTCAACACTGAAGCTTTCTTT. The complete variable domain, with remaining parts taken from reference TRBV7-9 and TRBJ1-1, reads DTGVSQNPRHKITKRGQNVTFRCDPISEHNRLYWYRQTLGQGPEFLTYFQNEAQLEKSRLLSDRFSAERPKGSFSTLEIQRTEQGDSAMYLCASSLGGTFNTEAFFGQGTRLTVV.

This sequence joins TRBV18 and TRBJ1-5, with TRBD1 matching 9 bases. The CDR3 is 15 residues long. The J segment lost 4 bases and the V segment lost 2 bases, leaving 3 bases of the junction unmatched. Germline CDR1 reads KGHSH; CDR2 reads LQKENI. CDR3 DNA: TGTGCCAGCTCACCAGGGACAGGGAAAAATCAGCCCCAGCATTTT. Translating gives CASSPGTGKNQPQHF.

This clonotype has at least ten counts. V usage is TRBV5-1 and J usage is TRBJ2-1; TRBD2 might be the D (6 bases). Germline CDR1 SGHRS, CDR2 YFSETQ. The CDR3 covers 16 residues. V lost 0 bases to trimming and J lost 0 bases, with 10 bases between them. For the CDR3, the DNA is TGCGCCAGCAGCTTGGCACGGGGGAGCTCCTACAATGAGCAGTTCTTC. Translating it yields CASSLARGSSYNEQFF.

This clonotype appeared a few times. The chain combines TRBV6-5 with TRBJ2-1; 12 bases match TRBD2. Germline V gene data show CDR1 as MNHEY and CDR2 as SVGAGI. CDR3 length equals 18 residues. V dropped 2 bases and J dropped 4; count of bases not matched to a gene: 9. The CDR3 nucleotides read TGTGCCAGCAGTTACCCTTTGACTAGCGGGAGTTCGTACAATGAGCAGTTCTTC. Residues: CASSYPLTSGSSYNEQFF.

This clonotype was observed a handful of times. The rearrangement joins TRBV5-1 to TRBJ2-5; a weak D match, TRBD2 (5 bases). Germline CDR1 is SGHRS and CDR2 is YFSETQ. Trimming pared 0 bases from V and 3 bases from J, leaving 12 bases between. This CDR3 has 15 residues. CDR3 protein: CASSLGSSGKETQYF. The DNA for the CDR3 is TGCGCCAGCAGCTTGGGTTCCAGCGGCAAAGAGACCCAGTACTTC. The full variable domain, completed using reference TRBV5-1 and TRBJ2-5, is KAGVTQTPRYLIKTRGQQVTLSCSPISGHRSVSWYQQTPGQGLQFLFEYFSETQRNKGNFPGRFSGRQFSNSRSEMNVSTLELGDSALYLCASSLGSSGKETQYFGPGTRLLVL.

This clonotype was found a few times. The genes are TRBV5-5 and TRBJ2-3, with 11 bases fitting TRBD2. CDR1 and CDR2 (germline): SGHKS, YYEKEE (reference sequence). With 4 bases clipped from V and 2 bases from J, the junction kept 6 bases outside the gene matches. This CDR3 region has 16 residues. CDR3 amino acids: CASSAGTSGNTDTQYF. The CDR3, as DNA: TGTGCCAGCAGCGCCGGGACTAGCGGAAACACAGATACGCAGTATTTT. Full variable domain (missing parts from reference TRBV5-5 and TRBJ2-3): DAGVTQSPTHLIKTRGQQVTLRCSPISGHKSVSWYQQVLGQGPQFIFQYYEKEERGRGNFPDRFSARQFPNYSSELNVNALLLGDSALYLCASSAGTSGNTDTQYFGPGTRLTVL.

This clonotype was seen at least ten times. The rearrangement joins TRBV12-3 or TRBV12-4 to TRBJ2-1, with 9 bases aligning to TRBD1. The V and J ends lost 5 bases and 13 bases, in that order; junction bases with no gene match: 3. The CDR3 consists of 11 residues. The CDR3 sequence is CASSRTGAQFF. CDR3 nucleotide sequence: TGTGCCAGCAGTCGGACAGGGGCACAGTTCTTC.